What follows is one T cell receptor (beta chain) and its context. This entry is derived from a study of blood T cell repertoires in COVID-19. Data came from immunoSEQ multiplex PCR; TCRdb stores just in-frame clones and leaves some out. The sample consists of about 49,000 clones, 70% to 85% of them appearing once. This clonotype was sampled from a human donor in a cohort sampled during active COVID-19. What was sequenced was peripheral blood.

CDR3 DNA: TGTGCCAGCAGTTCACCGGGACAGGGGAATTATGGCTACACCTTC. Its translation is CASSSPGQGNYGYTF. The genes are TRBV28 and TRBJ1-2; 10 nucleotides match TRBD1. Germline V CDR1 and CDR2: MDHEN, SYDVKM. This CDR3 region has 15 residues. Trimming took 4 bases from V and 5 from J; bases not matched to a gene: 7.